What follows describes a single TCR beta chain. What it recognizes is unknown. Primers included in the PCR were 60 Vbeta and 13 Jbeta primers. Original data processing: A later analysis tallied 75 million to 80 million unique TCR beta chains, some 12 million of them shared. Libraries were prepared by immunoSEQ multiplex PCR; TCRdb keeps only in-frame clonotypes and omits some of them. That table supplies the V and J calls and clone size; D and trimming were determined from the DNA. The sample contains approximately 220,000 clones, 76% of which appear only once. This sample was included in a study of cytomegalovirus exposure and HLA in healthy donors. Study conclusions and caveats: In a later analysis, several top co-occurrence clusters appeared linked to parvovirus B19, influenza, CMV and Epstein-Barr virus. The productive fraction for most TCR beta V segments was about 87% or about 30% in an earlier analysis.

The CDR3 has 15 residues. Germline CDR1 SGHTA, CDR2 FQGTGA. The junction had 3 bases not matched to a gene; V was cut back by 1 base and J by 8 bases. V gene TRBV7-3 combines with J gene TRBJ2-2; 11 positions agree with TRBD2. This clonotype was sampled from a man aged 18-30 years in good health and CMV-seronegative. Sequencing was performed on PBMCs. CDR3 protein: CASSLSLAGGGELFF. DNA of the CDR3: TGTGCCAGCAGCTTAAGTCTAGCGGGAGGTGGGGAGCTGTTTTTT.